A single TCR beta chain is shown here with its context. As yet, its antigen is unknown. It was with a sample-barcoded 5' primer and a J-beta primer mix that a second PCR of about 6 to 12 cycles was run. Each CDR3 protein is one row after TCRdb ran MiXCR on the 5' RACE reads. The table records over 1,200,000 distinct CDR3 sequences, 59% of them present only once. This sample was taken from a study of blood T cells in healthy people across ages. Study findings and constraints: The lack of PBMC sorting stopped any conclusive naive versus antigen-experienced comparison. Age advanced and TCR beta diversity per million T cells fell, roughly linearly. More naive CD4+ cells and higher diversity marked long-lived donors relative to aged donors.

With each sample, at least 5 micrograms of total RNA were extracted. V was clipped by 1 base and J by 1 base, with 17 bases between them. This CDR3 comprises 17 residues. CDR1 SEHNR and CDR2 FQNEAQ come from the germline V gene (reference sequence). This receptor was obtained from a man younger than 35 in good health. The sample comprised blood. The chain uses TRBV7-9 and TRBJ2-7; D perhaps matches TRBD1 (6 bases). The CDR3 sequence is CASSLVGASPDSYEQYF. In nucleotides, the CDR3 is TGTGCCAGCAGCTTAGTGGGGGCCTCCCCAGATTCCTACGAGCAGTACTTC.